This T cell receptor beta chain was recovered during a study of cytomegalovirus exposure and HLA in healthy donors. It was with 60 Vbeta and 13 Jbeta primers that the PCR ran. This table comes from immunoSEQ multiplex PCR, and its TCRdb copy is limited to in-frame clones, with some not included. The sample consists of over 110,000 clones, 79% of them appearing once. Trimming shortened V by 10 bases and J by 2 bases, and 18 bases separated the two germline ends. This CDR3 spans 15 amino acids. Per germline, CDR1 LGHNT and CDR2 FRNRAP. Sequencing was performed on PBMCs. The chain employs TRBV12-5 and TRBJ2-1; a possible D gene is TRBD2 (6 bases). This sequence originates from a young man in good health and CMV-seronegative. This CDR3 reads CATRARREAYNEQFF. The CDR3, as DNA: TGTGCTACCAGGGCCCGGCGGGAAGCCTACAATGAGCAGTTCTTC.